Listed below are T cell receptor beta chains from one sample, sequenced in a study of naive and memory T cell subsets. TCRdb re-analysed the UMI-ligation and nested PCR reads in MiXCR, keeping a single row per CDR3 protein. The profile shows approximately 89,000 distinct CDR3 sequences, approximately 6.5% of them singletons. Sequenced material: central memory CD4+ T cells from blood. The receptors were sampled from a human donor in good health. The conserved cysteine and the conserved F or W are not part of the CDR3 here. D genes are given only for firm matches.

V	D	length	J	CDR3
TRBV10-3	.	10	TRBJ2-1	AIQGGGNEQF
TRBV4-2	TRBD1	13	TRBJ2-7	ASSQRQGGPYEQY
TRBV30	.	13	TRBJ1-5	AWNERGASNQPQH
TRBV20-1	TRBD1	13	TRBJ1-2	SAKIRDRGNYGYT
TRBV7-7	.	11	TRBJ1-1	ASSRDLNTEAF
TRBV20-1	.	11	TRBJ2-7	SWGGTRRYEQY
TRBV7-8	.	12	TRBJ1-5	ASSLRPANQPQH
TRBV12-3/TRBV12-4	.	13	TRBJ2-7	ASSLHRQRSYEQY
TRBV6-6	.	10	TRBJ2-3	ASRIQGVTQY
TRBV5-1	.	11	TRBJ2-5	ASSLVPGETQY
TRBV7-2	TRBD1	15	TRBJ2-5	ASSLANFGRGQETQY
TRBV18	.	14	TRBJ2-6	ASSPQDLGGANVLT
TRBV6-1	.	13	TRBJ2-1	ASRAATNTYNEQF
TRBV4-2	.	9	TRBJ2-7	ASSQDSQQY
TRBV24-1	TRBD1	13	TRBJ2-7	ATSDSGTGNIEQY
TRBV20-1	.	9	TRBJ2-3	SAPRLDTQY
TRBV5-1	.	13	TRBJ2-5	ASSYGGQRGETQY
TRBV7-2	TRBD2	15	TRBJ2-4	ASSSGMTSGTGAVQY
TRBV5-6	.	12	TRBJ1-2	ASSLLNSNYGYT
TRBV6-2/TRBV6-3	.	13	TRBJ1-5	ASSSGRAGNQPQH
TRBV5-1	.	14	TRBJ1-1	ASSLETEVRNTEAF
TRBV3-1	.	12	TRBJ1-2	ASSLGHLRRGYT
TRBV14	.	13	TRBJ2-5	ASSHIRGLQETQY
TRBV30	TRBD1	12	TRBJ2-3	AWAKGARTDTQY
TRBV5-1	.	12	TRBJ2-3	ASSHGESTDTQY
TRBV11-2	.	9	TRBJ1-4	ASSLKEKLF
TRBV11-2	.	21	TRBJ2-7	ASSVYLCASSLEGQRGSYEQY
TRBV28	TRBD1	14	TRBJ1-1	ASSPATTGVNTEAF
TRBV6-2/TRBV6-3	TRBD1	11	TRBJ1-5	ASSRQGGQPQH
TRBV19	TRBD1	13	TRBJ2-3	ASSPGQGALYTQY
TRBV2	TRBD1	12	TRBJ1-2	AGPARDSNYGYT
TRBV19	.	12	TRBJ2-2	ASSIKTNTGELF
TRBV2	.	12	TRBJ1-3	ASSGQTSGNTIY
TRBV30	.	8	TRBJ2-7	AWNLDEQY
TRBV5-1	.	12	TRBJ1-1	ASQIGGPNTEAF
TRBV21-1	.	16	TRBJ1-5	ASSRNRAPIYSNQPQH
TRBV25-1	TRBD2	17	TRBJ2-7	ASSGVTSGSSVAAYEQY
TRBV10-1	TRBD1	12	TRBJ2-7	ATNARDRVYEQY
TRBV18	.	14	TRBJ2-3	ASSRLGVRSTDTQY
TRBV28	.	13	TRBJ1-5	ASSDQRLSNQPQH